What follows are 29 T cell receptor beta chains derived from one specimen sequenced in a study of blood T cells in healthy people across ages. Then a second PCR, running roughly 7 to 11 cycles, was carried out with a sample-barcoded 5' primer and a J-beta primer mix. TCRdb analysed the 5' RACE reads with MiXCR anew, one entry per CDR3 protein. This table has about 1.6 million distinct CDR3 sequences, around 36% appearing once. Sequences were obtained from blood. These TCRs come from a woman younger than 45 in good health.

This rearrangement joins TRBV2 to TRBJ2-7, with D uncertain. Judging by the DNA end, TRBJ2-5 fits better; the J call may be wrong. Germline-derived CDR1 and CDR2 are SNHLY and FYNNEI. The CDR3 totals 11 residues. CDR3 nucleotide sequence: TGTGCCAGCGGTTTGACAGAGACCCAGTACTTC. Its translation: CASGLTETQYF.

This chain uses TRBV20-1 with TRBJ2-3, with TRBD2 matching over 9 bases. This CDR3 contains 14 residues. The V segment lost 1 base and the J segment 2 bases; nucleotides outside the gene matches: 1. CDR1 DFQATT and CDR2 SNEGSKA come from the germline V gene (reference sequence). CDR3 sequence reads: CSARGGRDTDTQYF. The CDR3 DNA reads TGCAGTGCTAGAGGCGGGAGGGACACAGATACGCAGTATTTT.

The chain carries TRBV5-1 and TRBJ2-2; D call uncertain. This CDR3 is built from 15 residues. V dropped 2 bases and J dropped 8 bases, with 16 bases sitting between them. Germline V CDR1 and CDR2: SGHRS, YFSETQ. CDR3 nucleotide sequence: TGCGCCAGCAGCTTCGCCCGACTCCCCCCGGGGGAGCTGTTTTTT. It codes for CASSFARLPPGELFF.

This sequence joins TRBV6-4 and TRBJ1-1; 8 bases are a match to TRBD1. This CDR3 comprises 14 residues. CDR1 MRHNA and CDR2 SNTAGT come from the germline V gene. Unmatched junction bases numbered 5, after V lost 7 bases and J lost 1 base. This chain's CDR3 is CASKRGQANTEAFF. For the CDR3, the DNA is TGTGCCAGCAAGCGGGGACAGGCGAACACTGAAGCTTTCTTT.

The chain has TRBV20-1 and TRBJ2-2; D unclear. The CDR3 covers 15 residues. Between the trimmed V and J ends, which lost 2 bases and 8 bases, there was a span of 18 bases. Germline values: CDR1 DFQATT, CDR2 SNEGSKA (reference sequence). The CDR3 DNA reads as TGCAGTGCTAGACCTCCGGAACTACAAGCGGGGGAGCTGTTTTTT. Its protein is CSARPPELQAGELFF.

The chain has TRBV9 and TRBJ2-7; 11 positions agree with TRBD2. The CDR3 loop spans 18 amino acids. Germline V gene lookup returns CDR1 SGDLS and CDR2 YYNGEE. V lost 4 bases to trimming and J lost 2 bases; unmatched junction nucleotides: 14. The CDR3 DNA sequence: TGTGCCAGCAGCTCCGGACTAGCGGGCCTACAGACCCCCTACGAGCAGTACTTC. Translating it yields CASSSGLAGLQTPYEQYF.

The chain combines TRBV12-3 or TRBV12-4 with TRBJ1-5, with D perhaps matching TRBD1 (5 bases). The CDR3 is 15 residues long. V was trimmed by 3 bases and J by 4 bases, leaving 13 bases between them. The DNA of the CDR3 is TGTGCCAGCAGTTTCGGAGGGGTTCTAAATCAGCCCCAGCATTTT. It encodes CASSFGGVLNQPQHF.

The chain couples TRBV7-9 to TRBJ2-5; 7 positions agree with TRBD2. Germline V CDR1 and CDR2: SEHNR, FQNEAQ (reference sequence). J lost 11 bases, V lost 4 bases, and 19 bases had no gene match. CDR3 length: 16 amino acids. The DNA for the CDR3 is TGTGCCAGCAGCTCATCACTAGCGACCCACCACAATGAGCAGTACTTC. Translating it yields CASSSSLATHHNEQYF.

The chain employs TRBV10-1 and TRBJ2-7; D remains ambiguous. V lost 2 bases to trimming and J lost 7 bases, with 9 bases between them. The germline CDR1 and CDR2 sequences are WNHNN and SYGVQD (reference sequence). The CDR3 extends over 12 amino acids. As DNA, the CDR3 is TGCGCCAGCAGTGAGGGGGTGAGTGAGCAGTACTTC. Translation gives CASSEGVSEQYF.

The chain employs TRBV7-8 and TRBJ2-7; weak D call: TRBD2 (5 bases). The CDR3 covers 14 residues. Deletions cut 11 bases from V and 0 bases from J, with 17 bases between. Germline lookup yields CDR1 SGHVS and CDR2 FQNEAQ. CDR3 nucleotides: TGTGCCGTGACCGTCGGAGGTTACTCCTACGAGCAGTACTTC. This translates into CAVTVGGYSYEQYF.

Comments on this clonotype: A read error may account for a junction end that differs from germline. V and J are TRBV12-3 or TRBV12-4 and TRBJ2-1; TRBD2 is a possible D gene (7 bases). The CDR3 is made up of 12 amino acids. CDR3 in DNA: TGTGCCAGCAGTTTAGCGGGGGGGCCCGGTGTCTTC. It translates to CASSLAGGPGVF.

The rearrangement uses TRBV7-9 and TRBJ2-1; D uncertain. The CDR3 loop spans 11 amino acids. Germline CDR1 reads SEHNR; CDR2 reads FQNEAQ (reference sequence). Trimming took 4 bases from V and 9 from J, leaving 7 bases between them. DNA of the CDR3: TGTGCCAGCAGCTCCGAAAGTGAGCAGTTCTTC. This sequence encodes CASSSESEQFF.

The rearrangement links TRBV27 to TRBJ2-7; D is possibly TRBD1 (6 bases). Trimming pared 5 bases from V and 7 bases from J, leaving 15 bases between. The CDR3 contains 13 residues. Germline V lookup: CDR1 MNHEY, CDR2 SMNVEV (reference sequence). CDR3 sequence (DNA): TGTGCCAGCAGTCTAAACAGGGCAGTTGAGCAGTACTTC. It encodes CASSLNRAVEQYF.

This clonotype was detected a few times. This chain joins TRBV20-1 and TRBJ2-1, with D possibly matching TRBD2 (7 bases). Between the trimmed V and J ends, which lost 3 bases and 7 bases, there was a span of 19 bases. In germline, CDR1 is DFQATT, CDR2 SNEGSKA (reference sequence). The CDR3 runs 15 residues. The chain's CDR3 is CSARSRGARWNEQFF. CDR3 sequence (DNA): TGCAGTGCTAGGTCACGGGGGGCCCGATGGAATGAGCAGTTCTTC.

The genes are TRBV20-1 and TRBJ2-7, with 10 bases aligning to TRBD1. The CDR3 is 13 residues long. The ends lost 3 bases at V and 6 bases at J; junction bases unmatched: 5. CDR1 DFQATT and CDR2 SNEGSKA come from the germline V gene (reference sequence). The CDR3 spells CSASSGTGVEQYF. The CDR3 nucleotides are TGCAGTGCTAGCTCCGGGACAGGGGTCGAGCAGTACTTC.

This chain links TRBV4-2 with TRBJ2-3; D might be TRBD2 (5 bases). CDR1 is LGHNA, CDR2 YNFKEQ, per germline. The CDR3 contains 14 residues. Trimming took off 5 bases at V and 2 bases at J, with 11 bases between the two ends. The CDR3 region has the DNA TGTGCCAGCAGCGCAGCGGTCGTCACAGATACGCAGTATTTT. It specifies CASSAAVVTDTQYF.

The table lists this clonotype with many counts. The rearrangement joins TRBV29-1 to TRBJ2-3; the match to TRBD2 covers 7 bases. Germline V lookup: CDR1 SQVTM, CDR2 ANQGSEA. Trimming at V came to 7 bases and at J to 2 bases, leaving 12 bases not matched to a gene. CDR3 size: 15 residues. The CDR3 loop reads CSAAGPGLHTDTQYF. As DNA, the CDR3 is TGCAGCGCTGCCGGGCCGGGACTACACACAGATACGCAGTATTTT.

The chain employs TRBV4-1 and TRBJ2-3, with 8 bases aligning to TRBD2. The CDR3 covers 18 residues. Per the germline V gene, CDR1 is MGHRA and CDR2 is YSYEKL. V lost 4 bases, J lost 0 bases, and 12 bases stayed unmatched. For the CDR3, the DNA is TGCGCCAGCAGCCCTACCAACCCTCTAGCGGGTAGCACAGATACGCAGTATTTT. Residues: CASSPTNPLAGSTDTQYF.

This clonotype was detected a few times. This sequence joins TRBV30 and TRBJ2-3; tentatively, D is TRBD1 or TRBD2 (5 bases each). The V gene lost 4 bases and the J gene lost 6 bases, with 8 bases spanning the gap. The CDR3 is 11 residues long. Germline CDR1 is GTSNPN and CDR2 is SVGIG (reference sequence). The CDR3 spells CAWTEGDTQYF. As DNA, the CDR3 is TGTGCCTGGACTGAGGGGGATACGCAGTATTTT.

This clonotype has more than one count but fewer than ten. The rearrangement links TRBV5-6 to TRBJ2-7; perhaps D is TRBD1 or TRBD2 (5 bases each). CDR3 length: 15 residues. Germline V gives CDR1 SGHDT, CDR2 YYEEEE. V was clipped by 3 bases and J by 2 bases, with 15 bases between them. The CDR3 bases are TGTGCCAGCAGCTCATTCCGGGACGGAGCCTACGAGCAGTACTTC. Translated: CASSSFRDGAYEQYF.

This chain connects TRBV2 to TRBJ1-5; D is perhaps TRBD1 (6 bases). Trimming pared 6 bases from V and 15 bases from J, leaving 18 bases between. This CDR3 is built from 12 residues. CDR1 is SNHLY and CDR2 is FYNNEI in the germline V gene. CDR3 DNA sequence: TGTGCCAGCAGCGAGACAGGCAGGTTACTGCATTTT. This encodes CASSETGRLLHF.

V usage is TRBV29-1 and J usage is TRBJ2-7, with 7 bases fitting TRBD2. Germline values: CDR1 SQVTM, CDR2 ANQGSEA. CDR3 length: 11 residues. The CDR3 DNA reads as TGCAACAGCGGGACCGAGGGCGTGCAGTACTTC. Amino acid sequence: CNSGTEGVQYF.

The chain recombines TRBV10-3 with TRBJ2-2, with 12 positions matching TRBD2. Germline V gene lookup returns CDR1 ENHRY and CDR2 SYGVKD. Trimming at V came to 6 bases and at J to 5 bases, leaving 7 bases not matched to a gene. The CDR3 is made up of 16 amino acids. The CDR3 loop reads CAISDLTSGGTGELFF. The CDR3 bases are TGTGCCATCAGCGACCTCACTAGCGGGGGGACCGGGGAGCTGTTTTTT.

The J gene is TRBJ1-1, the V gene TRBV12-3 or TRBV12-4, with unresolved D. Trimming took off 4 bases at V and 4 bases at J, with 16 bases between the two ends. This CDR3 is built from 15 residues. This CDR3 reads CASSSSNGRITEAFF. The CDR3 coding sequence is TGTGCCAGCAGTTCATCGAATGGACGGATCACTGAAGCTTTCTTT.

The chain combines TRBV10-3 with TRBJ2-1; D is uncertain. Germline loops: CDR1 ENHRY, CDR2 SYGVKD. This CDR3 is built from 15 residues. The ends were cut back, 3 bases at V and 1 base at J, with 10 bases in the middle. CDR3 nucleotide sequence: TGTGCCATCAGTGAAGAAGCCGGGTCCTACAATGAGCAGTTCTTC. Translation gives CAISEEAGSYNEQFF.

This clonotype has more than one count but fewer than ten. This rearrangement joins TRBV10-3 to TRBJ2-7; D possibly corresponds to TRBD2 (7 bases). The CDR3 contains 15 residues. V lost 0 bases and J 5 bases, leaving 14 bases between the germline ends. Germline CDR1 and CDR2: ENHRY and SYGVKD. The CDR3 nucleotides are TGTGCCATCAGTGAGTCGTTACAGGGAGGGAACGAGCAGTACTTC. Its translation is CAISESLQGGNEQYF.

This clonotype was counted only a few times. The CDR3 DNA is TGCAGTGCTAGAGATCGATCTAATTCACCCCTCCACTTT. The encoded protein is CSARDRSNSPLHF. The chain links TRBV20-1 to TRBJ1-6; D gene ambiguous. There are 13 residues in the CDR3. Trimming shortened V by 0 bases and J by 6 bases, and 6 bases separated the two germline ends. Looked up from germline, CDR1 is DFQATT and CDR2 is SNEGSKA (reference sequence).

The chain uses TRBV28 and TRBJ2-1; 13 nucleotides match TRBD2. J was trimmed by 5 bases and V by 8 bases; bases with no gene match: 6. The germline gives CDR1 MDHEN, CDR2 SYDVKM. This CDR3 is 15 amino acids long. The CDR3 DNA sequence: TGTGCCAGCGCCGGGACTAGCGGGATACACAATGAGCAGTTCTTC. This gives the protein CASAGTSGIHNEQFF.

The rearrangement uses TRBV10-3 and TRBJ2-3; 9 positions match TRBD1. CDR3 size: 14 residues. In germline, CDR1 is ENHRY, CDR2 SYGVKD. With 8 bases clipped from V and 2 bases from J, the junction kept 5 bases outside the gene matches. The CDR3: CAIQDRGITDTQYF. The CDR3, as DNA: TGTGCCATCCAGGACAGGGGAATCACAGATACGCAGTATTTT.